Shown below are 27 T cell receptor beta chains from a single sample sequenced in a study of CD8+ T cells in alopecia areata. RNA extraction and reverse transcription yielded cDNA as sequencing template. Repertoires were generated with immunoSEQ multiplex PCR, while TCRdb's copy carries only in-frame clones and drops some. The table shows nearly 95,000 clones, with around 70% occurring only once. Treatment of the sample: oral pan-JAK inhibitor, 5-10 mg twice daily. Sequencing was performed on CD8+ T cells sorted from blood, taken around week 46, from a patient treated with tofacitinib. The receptors originated from a human donor with alopecia areata.

J is TRBJ1-1 and V is TRBV4-3; a possible D gene is TRBD1 (5 bases). Trimming took 0 bases from V and 0 from J, leaving 14 bases between them. The CDR3 totals 17 residues. Germline-derived CDR1 and CDR2 are LGHNA and YSLEER. As DNA, the CDR3 is TGCGCCAGCAGCCAAGACCGGGGCAGTTCACTGAACACTGAAGCTTTCTTT. This codes for CASSQDRGSSLNTEAFF.

The chain recombines TRBV6-5 with TRBJ1-1; D remains ambiguous. Germline CDR1 reads MNHEY; CDR2 reads SVGAGI. CDR3 length: 12 residues. Deletions cut 6 bases from V and 1 base from J, with 6 bases between. The chain's CDR3 is CASRLGNTEAFF. The CDR3, as DNA: TGTGCCAGCAGGCTGGGGAACACTGAAGCTTTCTTT.

V gene TRBV29-1 combines with J gene TRBJ2-7; D is possibly TRBD1 or TRBD2 (5 bases each). This CDR3 has 15 residues. Between the trimmed V and J ends, which lost 4 bases and 0 bases, there was a span of 16 bases. The germline V gene has CDR1 SQVTM and CDR2 ANQGSEA. The CDR3 loop is CSVVPLGESSYEQYF. DNA for the CDR3: TGCAGCGTTGTACCACTAGGGGAAAGCTCCTACGAGCAGTACTTC.

The V call is TRBV6-6, the J call TRBJ1-2; D gene ambiguous. CDR3 size: 14 residues. Germline V gene lookup returns CDR1 MNHNY and CDR2 SVGAGI (reference sequence). V dropped 0 bases and J dropped 6 bases, with 11 bases sitting between them. Here the CDR3 DNA reads TGTGCCAGCAGTTACTCGGAGCCAGGAAATGGCTACACCTTC. Amino acid sequence: CASSYSEPGNGYTF.

In regard to this clone: A junction end diverges from the germline sequence, so it may reflect a read error. The genes are TRBV29-1 and TRBJ2-7; TRBD1 aligns across 7 bases. The germline CDR1 and CDR2 sequences are SQVTM and ANQGSEA. CDR3 length: 14 residues. CDR3 bases: TGCAGCGTCCTAGGTGAGGACAGGTCTTACGAGCAGCACTTC. Translation gives CSVLGEDRSYEQHF.

A remark on this clone: This same CDR3 is encoded by further DNA sequences in the sample. The V call is TRBV7-6, the J call TRBJ2-1; TRBD2 matches 13 bases. The CDR3 contains 17 residues. From germline, CDR1 is SGHVS and CDR2 FNYEAQ. J lost 9 bases, V lost 2 bases, and 10 bases had no gene match. CDR3 coding DNA: TGTGCCAGCAGCTTATCACCAACTAGCGGGGGGGCGGGTGAGCAGTTCTTC. Amino acid sequence: CASSLSPTSGGAGEQFF.

CDR3 sequence reads: CASSEQAGSYNEQFF. CDR3 in DNA: TGTGCCAGCAGCGAACAAGCGGGGAGCTACAATGAGCAGTTCTTC. The chain is built from TRBV9 and TRBJ2-1, with 7 bases that match TRBD2. The CDR3 consists of 15 residues. J lost 3 bases, V lost 3 bases, and 6 bases had no gene match. In germline, CDR1 is SGDLS, CDR2 YYNGEE.

This clone showed up just a few times. The gene calls are TRBV2 and TRBJ2-3; 9 positions agree with TRBD2. This CDR3 comprises 14 residues. Germline loops: CDR1 SNHLY, CDR2 FYNNEI. The V and J ends lost 6 bases and 1 base, in that order; junction bases with no gene match: 2. The CDR3 sequence: CASSRLAGTDTQYF. The CDR3 region has the DNA TGTGCCAGCAGCAGACTAGCGGGCACAGATACGCAGTATTTT.

The V and J genes are TRBV11-2 and TRBJ2-4; 7 bases align to TRBD1. With 1 base clipped from V and 16 bases from J, the junction kept 10 bases outside the gene matches. The CDR3 runs to 13 residues. Germline assignment: CDR1 SGHAT and CDR2 FQNNGV. CDR3 sequence (DNA): TGTGCCAGCAGCTTAGTACGGGACAGCCCGGTCTACTTC. Translating it yields CASSLVRDSPVYF.

The rearrangement links TRBV30 to TRBJ1-1; D unresolved. This CDR3 is 11 amino acids long. CDR1 and CDR2 (germline): GTSNPN, SVGIG (reference sequence). The V end was cut by 3 bases, the J end by 2 bases, with 4 bases between. This CDR3 is CAWRSNTEAFF. DNA for the CDR3: TGTGCCTGGAGGTCTAACACTGAAGCTTTCTTT.

Details on this clone: Different DNA sequences within this sample yield the same CDR3. The gene calls are TRBV30 and TRBJ2-7; D call uncertain. This CDR3 comprises 11 residues. Per the germline V gene, CDR1 is GTSNPN and CDR2 is SVGIG (reference sequence). Deletions cut 3 bases from V and 4 bases from J, with 7 bases between. The CDR3 is CAWSASYEQYF. The CDR3 DNA reads TGTGCCTGGAGCGCTTCATACGAGCAGTACTTC.

This clone has more than one count but fewer than ten. The chain has TRBV5-1 and TRBJ1-1; D unresolved. Trimming cost V 7 bases and J 0 bases, with 16 bases left between them. Germline V gives CDR1 SGHRS, CDR2 YFSETQ. The CDR3 has 15 residues. The CDR3 bases are TGCGCCAGCCGCCACGGAGGCTACATGAACACTGAAGCTTTCTTT. This codes for CASRHGGYMNTEAFF. Looking up the rest from reference TRBV5-1 and TRBJ1-1 gives the full variable domain: KAGVTQTPRYLIKTRGQQVTLSCSPISGHRSVSWYQQTPGQGLQFLFEYFSETQRNKGNFPGRFSGRQFSNSRSEMNVSTLELGDSALYLCASRHGGYMNTEAFFGQGTRLTVV.

The V gene is TRBV7-6, the J gene TRBJ1-1; 11 bases match TRBD1. This CDR3 comprises 16 residues. Germline CDR1 is SGHVS and CDR2 is FNYEAQ. The trim removed 6 bases at V and 5 bases at J, leaving 11 bases unmatched. The CDR3 bases are TGTGCCAGCAGTTCCGGACAGGGGGCGTTGGGGACTGAAGCTTTCTTT. Protein product: CASSSGQGALGTEAFF.

V and J are TRBV15 and TRBJ2-3; 7 bases agree with TRBD1. Trimming removed 3 bases from V and 1 base from J; junction bases left unmatched: 4. The germline CDR1 and CDR2 sequences are LNHNV and YYDKDF (reference sequence). The CDR3 extends over 15 amino acids. The CDR3, as DNA: TGTGCCACCAGCAGGACAGGGTGGGGCACAGATACGCAGTATTTT. Residues: CATSRTGWGTDTQYF.

This rearrangement joins TRBV4-3 to TRBJ2-7, with 7 nucleotides matching TRBD1. The length of the CDR3 is 16 residues. CDR1 LGHNA and CDR2 YSLEER come from the germline V gene. With 1 base clipped from V and 1 base from J, the junction kept 7 bases outside the gene matches. CDR3 nucleotides: TGCGCCAGCAGCCAAGTAACAGGGGCCGCTTCCTACGAGCAGTACTTC. Residues: CASSQVTGAASYEQYF.

The chain links TRBV6-5 to TRBJ1-2, with D possibly matching TRBD1 (6 bases). The germline V gene has CDR1 MNHEY and CDR2 SVGAGI. V was cut by 5 bases and J by 3 bases, with 13 bases left in between. The CDR3 has 14 residues. The CDR3, as DNA: TGTGCCAGCAGTCCAGCCGGACAGTACTATGGCTACACCTTC. This gives the protein CASSPAGQYYGYTF.

The chain links TRBV4-3 to TRBJ1-1; D unresolved. Trimming took off 0 bases at V and 6 bases at J, with 20 bases between the two ends. Germline loops: CDR1 LGHNA, CDR2 YSLEER. The CDR3 extends over 17 amino acids. The CDR3 spells CASSQDLEIWTDSEAFF. The CDR3 bases are TGCGCCAGCAGCCAAGATCTGGAGATTTGGACGGACTCTGAAGCTTTCTTT.

The CDR3 DNA is TGCAGCGTTGAGGTTCTAGCAACTAATGAAAAACTGTTTTTT. This codes for CSVEVLATNEKLFF. V is TRBV29-1 and J is TRBJ1-4; D not resolved. The germline gives CDR1 SQVTM, CDR2 ANQGSEA. The CDR3 is 14 residues long. V lost 3 bases, J lost 0 bases, and 8 bases lay in between. Full variable domain (missing parts from reference TRBV29-1 and TRBJ1-4): SAVISQKPSRDICQRGTSLTIQCQVDSQVTMMFWYRQQPGQSLTLIATANQGSEATYESGFVIDKFPISRPNLTFSTLTVSNMSPEDSSIYLCSVEVLATNEKLFFGSGTQLSVL.

The chain has TRBV19 and TRBJ1-2; 8 nucleotides line up with TRBD1. From germline, CDR1 is LNHDA and CDR2 SQIVND (reference sequence). The junction had 1 base not matched to a gene; V was cut back by 1 base and J by 6 bases. The CDR3 contains 13 residues. The CDR3 region is CASSIGTGNGYTF. In nucleotides, the CDR3 is TGTGCCAGTAGTATAGGGACAGGGAATGGCTACACCTTC. Filled out from reference TRBV19 and TRBJ1-2, the complete variable domain reads DGGITQSPKYLFRKEGQNVTLSCEQNLNHDAMYWYRQDPGQGLRLIYYSQIVNDFQKGDIAEGYSVSREKKESFPLTVTSAQKNPTAFYLCASSIGTGNGYTFGSGTRLTVV.

The V call is TRBV19, the J call TRBJ2-5, with D tentatively TRBD1 or TRBD2 (7 bases each). Germline V CDR1 and CDR2: LNHDA, SQIVND (reference sequence). With 5 bases removed from V and 10 bases from J, the gap between germline ends came to 23 bases. The CDR3 contains 15 residues. CDR3 in amino acids: CASSEPQGGPGDQYF. The CDR3 region has the DNA TGTGCCAGTAGTGAACCCCAGGGGGGGCCCGGGGACCAGTACTTC.

V and J are TRBV7-2 and TRBJ2-7; D is possibly TRBD1 or TRBD2 (5 bases each). The germline V gene has CDR1 SGHTA and CDR2 FQGNSA. The CDR3 is 15 amino acids. Trimming took 5 bases from V and 2 from J, leaving 16 bases between them. This chain's CDR3 is CASSADGTATYEQYF. The CDR3 DNA follows: TGTGCCAGCAGCGCCGACGGGACCGCAACCTACGAGCAGTACTTC.

The gene calls are TRBV14 and TRBJ1-1; D remains unclear. Trimming pared 3 bases from V and 0 bases from J, leaving 11 bases between. Germline lookup yields CDR1 SGHDN and CDR2 FVKESK. The CDR3 has 15 residues. The CDR3 region is CASSHRRELNTEAFF. The DNA for the CDR3 is TGTGCCAGCAGCCATAGGAGGGAATTGAACACTGAAGCTTTCTTT.

Concerning this clone: In the same sample, other DNA sequences code for this CDR3. This CDR3 is CASSLTSGGYNEQFF. The CDR3 bases are TGTGCCAGCAGTCTCACTAGCGGGGGATACAATGAGCAGTTCTTC. This chain connects TRBV14 to TRBJ2-1; 11 bases fit TRBD2. The CDR3 runs to 15 residues. The V segment lost 6 bases and the J segment 4 bases; nucleotides outside the gene matches: 5. CDR1 and CDR2 from the germline V gene are SGHDN and FVKESK. The variable domain in full, with the rest retrieved from reference TRBV14 and TRBJ2-1, is EAGVTQFPSHSVIEKGQTVTLRCDPISGHDNLYWYRRVMGKEIKFLLHFVKESKQDESGMPNNRFLAERTGGTYSTLKVQPAELEDSGVYFCASSLTSGGYNEQFFGPGTRLTVL.

This sequence joins TRBV6-1 and TRBJ1-1; unclear D gene. The length of the CDR3 is 14 residues. CDR1 is MNHNS, CDR2 SASEGT, per germline. V lost 1 base to trimming and J lost 1 base, with 7 bases between them. CDR3 bases: TGTGCCAGCAGTGAAGGATGGAAGAACACTGAAGCTTTCTTT. This translates into CASSEGWKNTEAFF.

The chain is built from TRBV10-2 and TRBJ1-5, with D tentatively TRBD1 (6 bases). Germline loops: CDR1 WSHSY, CDR2 SAAADI. The CDR3 runs 13 residues. V lost 8 bases, J lost 5 bases, and 13 bases lay in between. CDR3 sequence: CASGDTVDQPQHF. The CDR3 bases are TGCGCCAGCGGGGACACCGTCGATCAGCCCCAGCATTTT.

The chain couples TRBV10-1 to TRBJ1-6; the D gene is possibly TRBD1 (5 bases). The CDR3 contains 13 residues. Between the trimmed V and J ends, which lost 8 bases and 7 bases, there was a span of 12 bases. Germline loops: CDR1 WNHNN, CDR2 SYGVQD (reference sequence). CDR3 protein: CASGDPGNSPLHF. The CDR3 DNA follows: TGCGCCAGCGGGGACCCCGGGAATTCACCCCTCCACTTT.

The chain combines TRBV13 with TRBJ2-2; D not certain. The CDR3 has 15 amino acids. V lost 0 bases and J 2 bases, leaving 7 bases between the germline ends. Germline V gives CDR1 PRHDT, CDR2 FYEKMQ (reference sequence). Here the CDR3 reads CASSLGAGNTGELFF. The CDR3, as DNA: TGTGCCAGCAGCTTAGGCGCAGGCAACACCGGGGAGCTGTTTTTT.